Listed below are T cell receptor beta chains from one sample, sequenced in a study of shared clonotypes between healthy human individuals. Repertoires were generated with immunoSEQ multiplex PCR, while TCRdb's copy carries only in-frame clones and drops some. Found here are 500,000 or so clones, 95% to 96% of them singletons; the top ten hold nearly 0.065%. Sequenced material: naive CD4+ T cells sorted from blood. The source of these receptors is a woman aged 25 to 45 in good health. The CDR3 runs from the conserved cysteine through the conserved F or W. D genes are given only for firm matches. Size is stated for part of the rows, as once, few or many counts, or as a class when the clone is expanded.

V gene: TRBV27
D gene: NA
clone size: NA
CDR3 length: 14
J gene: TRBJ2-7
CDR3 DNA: TGTGCCAGCAGTTTATCCTTTGGGTCCTACGAGCAGTACTTC
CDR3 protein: CASSLSFGSYEQYF

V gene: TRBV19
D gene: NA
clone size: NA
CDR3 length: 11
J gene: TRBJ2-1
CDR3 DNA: TGTGCCAGTAGTATGGTGGGTGAGCAGTTCTTC
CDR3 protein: CASSMVGEQFF

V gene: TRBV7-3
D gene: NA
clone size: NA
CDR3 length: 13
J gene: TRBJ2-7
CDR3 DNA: TGTGCCAGCAGCTTAGGACGGACCTACGAGCAGTACTTC
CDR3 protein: CASSLGRTYEQYF

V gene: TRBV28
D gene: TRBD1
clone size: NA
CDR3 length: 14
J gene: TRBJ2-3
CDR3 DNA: TGTGCCAGCAGTTCGGGACAGAGCACAGATACGCAGTATTTT
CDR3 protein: CASSSGQSTDTQYF

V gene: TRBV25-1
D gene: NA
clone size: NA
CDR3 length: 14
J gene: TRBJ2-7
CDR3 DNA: TGTGCCAGCAGTGAGACCGGGGTACTGAGGGAGCAGTACTTC
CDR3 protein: CASSETGVLREQYF

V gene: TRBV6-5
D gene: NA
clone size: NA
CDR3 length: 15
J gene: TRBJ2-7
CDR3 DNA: TGTGCCAGCAGTTACTCAACTAGGAGCGTCGACGAGCAGTACTTC
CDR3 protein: CASSYSTRSVDEQYF

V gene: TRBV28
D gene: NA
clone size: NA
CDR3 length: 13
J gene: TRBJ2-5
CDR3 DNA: TGTGCCAGCAGTTCAGGGGGGCGAGAGACCCAGTACTTC
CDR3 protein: CASSSGGRETQYF

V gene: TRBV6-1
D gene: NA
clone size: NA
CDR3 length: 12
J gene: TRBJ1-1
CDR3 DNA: TGTGCCAGCAGTGAGAGACAGACTGAAGCTTTCTTT
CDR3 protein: CASSERQTEAFF

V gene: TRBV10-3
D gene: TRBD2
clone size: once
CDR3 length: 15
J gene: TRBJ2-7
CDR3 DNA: TGTGCCATCAGTGAGTCTAGCGGGAGTACCTACGAGCAGTACTTC
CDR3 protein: CAISESSGSTYEQYF

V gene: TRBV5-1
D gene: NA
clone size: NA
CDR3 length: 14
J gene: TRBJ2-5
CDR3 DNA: TGCGCCAGCAGCTTGGTGTCCCTCCAAGAGACCCAGTACTTC
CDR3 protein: CASSLVSLQETQYF

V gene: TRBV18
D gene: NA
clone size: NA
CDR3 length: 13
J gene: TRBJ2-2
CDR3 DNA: TGTGCCAGCCGAGCGGACAGAACCGGGGAGCTGTTTTTT
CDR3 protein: CASRADRTGELFF

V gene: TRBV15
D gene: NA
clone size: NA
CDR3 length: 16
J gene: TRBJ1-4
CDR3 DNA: TGTGCCACCAGCAGAGACCCGGGACTGATTAATGAAAAACTGTTTTTT
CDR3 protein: CATSRDPGLINEKLFF

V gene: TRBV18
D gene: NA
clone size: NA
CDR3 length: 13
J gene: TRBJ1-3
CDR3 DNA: TGTGCCAGCTCACCACCGGCACCATACACCATATATTTT
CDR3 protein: CASSPPAPYTIYF

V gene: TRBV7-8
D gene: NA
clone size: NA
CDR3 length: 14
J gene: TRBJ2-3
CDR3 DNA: TGTGCCAGCAGATTAGAACAGGGCACAGATACGCAGTATTTT
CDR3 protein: CASRLEQGTDTQYF

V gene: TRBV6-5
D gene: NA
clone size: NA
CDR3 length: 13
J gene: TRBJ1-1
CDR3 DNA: TGTGCCAGCAGCAACGACGCACACACTGAAGCTTTCTTT
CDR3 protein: CASSNDAHTEAFF

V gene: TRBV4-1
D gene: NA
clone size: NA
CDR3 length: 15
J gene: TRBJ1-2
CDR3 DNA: TGCGCCAGCAGCCAAGTCCCGGGACGAAGGTATGGCTACACCTTC
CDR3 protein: CASSQVPGRRYGYTF

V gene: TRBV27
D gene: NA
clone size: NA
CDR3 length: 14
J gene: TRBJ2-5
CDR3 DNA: TGTGCCAGCAGTACACACAGGGAGTTGGAGACCCAGTACTTC
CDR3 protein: CASSTHRELETQYF

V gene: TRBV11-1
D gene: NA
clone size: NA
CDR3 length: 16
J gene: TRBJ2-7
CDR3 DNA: TGTGCCAGCAGCTTTGGGACGGGCAGGTTTTGGTACGAGCAGTACTTC
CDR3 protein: CASSFGTGRFWYEQYF

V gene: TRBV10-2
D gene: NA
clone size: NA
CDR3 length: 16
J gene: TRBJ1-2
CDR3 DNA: TGCGCCAGCAGTGAGTCACAGGGCTGGAGCGGCTATGGCTACACCTTC
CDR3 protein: CASSESQGWSGYGYTF

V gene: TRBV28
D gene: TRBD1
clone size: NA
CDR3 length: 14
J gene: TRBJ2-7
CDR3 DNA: TGTGCCAGCAGTTTTAACAGGGGGCCGTACGAGCAGTACTTC
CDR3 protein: CASSFNRGPYEQYF

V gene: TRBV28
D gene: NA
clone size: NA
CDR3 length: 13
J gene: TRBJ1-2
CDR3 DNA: TGTGCCAGCAGTCGACAGGAATTTTATGGCTACACCTTC
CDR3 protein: CASSRQEFYGYTF

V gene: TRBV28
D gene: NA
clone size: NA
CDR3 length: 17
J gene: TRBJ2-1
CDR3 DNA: TGTGCCAGCAGTGGGGGTGGGAGCCCGAGTGTCTGGTATGAGCAGTTCTTC
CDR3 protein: CASSGGGSPSVWYEQFF

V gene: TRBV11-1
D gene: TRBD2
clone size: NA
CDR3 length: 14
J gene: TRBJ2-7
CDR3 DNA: TGTGCCAGCAGTTCTAGCGGAATCCCCTACGAGCAGTACTTC
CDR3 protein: CASSSSGIPYEQYF

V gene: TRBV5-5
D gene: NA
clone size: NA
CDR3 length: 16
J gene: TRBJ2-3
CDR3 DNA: TGTGCCAGCAGCTTCCTGGGGAGCGGAGACCCAGATACGCAGTATTTT
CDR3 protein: CASSFLGSGDPDTQYF

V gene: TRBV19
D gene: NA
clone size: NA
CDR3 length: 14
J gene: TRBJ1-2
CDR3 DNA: TGTGCCAGTAGTGGACGCCAGGGGAACTATGGCTACACCTTC
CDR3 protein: CASSGRQGNYGYTF

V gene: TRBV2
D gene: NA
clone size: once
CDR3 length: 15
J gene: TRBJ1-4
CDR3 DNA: TGTGCCAGCAGTGAATCGGCCATTACGAATGAAAAACTGTTTTTT
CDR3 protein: CASSESAITNEKLFF

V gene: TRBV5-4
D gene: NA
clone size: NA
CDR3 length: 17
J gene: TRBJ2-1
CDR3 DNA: TGTGCCAGCAGCCCCAGGACTAGGGGGGGTAATTACAATGAGCAGTTCTTC
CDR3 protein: CASSPRTRGGNYNEQFF

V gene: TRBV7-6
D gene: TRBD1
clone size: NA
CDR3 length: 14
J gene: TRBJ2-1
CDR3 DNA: TGTGCCAGCAGCTTATTACAGGGGATTGATGAGCAGTTCTTC
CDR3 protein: CASSLLQGIDEQFF

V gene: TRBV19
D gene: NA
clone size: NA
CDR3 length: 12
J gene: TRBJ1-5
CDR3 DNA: TGTGCCAGTAGTATAGCCTCAGGGAGGCAACATTTT
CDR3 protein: CASSIASGRQHF

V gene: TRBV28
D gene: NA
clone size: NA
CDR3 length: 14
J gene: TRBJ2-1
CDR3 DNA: TGTGCCAGCGGGAGGCAAAAACCGTACAATGAGCAGTTCTTC
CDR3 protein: CASGRQKPYNEQFF

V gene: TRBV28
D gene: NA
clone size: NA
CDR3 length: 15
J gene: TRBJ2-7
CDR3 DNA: TGTGCCAGCACCCCAGGGGGGGGAAACTCCTACGAGCAGTACTTC
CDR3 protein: CASTPGGGNSYEQYF

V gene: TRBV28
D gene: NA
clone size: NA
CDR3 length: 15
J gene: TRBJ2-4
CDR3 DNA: TGTGCCAGCAGTTTATCTTCCGGGACCTCGACCCCCTTGTACTTC
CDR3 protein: CASSLSSGTSTPLYF

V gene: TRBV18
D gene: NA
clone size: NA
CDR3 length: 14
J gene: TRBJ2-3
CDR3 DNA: TGTGCCAGCTCACCACCAGGCAGCACAGATACGCAGTATTTT
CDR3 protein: CASSPPGSTDTQYF

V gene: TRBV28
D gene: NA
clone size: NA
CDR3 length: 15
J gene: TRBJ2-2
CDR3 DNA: TGTGCCAGCAGGGGATCCAGTCTAGGCTCTGGGGAGCTGTTTTTT
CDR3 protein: CASRGSSLGSGELFF

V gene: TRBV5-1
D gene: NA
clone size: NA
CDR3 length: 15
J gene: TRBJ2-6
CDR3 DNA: TGCGCCAGCAGTTTAGAAAGGACTGGGGCCAACGTCCTGACTTTC
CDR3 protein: CASSLERTGANVLTF

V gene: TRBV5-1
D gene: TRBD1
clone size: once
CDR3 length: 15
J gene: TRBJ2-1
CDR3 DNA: TGCGCCAGCAGCTTGGAAGGGACAGCGTACAATGAGCAGTTCTTC
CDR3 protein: CASSLEGTAYNEQFF

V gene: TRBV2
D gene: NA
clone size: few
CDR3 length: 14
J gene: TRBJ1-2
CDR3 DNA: TGTGCCAGCATCCGTGACTTCTCTAACTATGGCTACACCTTC
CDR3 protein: CASIRDFSNYGYTF

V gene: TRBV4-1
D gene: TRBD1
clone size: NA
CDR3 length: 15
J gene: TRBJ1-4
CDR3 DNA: TGCGCCAGCAGCCAAGCGGGACAGTCTAATGAAAAACTGTTTTTT
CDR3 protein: CASSQAGQSNEKLFF

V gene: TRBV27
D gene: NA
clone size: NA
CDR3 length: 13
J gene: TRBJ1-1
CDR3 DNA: TGTGCCAGCAGTTTATCGTGGGGATTAGAAGCTTTCTTT
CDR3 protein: CASSLSWGLEAFF

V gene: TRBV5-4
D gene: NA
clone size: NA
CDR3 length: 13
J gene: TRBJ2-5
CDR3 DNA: TGTGCCAGCAGCTTTACCCCCGGTGAGCCCCAGTACTTC
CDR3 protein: CASSFTPGEPQYF

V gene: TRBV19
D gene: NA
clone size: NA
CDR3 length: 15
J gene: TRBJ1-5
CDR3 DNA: TGTGCCAGTAGTATAGGGTTAGGCCAAAATCAGCCCCAGCATTTT
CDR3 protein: CASSIGLGQNQPQHF

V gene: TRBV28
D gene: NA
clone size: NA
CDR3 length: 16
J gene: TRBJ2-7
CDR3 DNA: TGTGCCAGCAGTCTGGGATTGGCGCCGTGGGCGGGCGAGCAGTACTTC
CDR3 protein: CASSLGLAPWAGEQYF

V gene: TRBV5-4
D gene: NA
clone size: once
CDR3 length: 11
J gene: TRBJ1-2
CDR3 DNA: TGTGCCAGCAGCTTATTCGGAGGCTACACCTTC
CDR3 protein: CASSLFGGYTF

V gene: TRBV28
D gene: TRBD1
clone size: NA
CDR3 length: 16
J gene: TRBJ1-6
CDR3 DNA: TGTGCCAGCAGTTTGTTCCGGACAGGGCCGAATTCACCCCTCCACTTT
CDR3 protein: CASSLFRTGPNSPLHF

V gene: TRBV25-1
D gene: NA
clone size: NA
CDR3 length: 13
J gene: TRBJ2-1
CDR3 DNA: TGTGCCAGCAGTGAATGGAAGGGGAATGAGCAGTTCTTC
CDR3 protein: CASSEWKGNEQFF

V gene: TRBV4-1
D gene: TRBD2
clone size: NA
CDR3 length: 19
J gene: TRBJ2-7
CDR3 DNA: TGCGCCAGCAGCCAGGAATCGGGACTAGCGGGAGTTCCCCAGGACGAGCAGTACTTC
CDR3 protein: CASSQESGLAGVPQDEQYF

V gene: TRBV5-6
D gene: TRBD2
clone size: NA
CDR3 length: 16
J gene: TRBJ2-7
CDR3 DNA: TGTGCCAGCAGCTCACCGGGACTAGCGGAATCCTACGAGCAGTACTTC
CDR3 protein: CASSSPGLAESYEQYF

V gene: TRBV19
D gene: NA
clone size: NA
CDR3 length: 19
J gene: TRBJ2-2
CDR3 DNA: TGTGCCAGTAGTATATTTCTCGGAGGAGGGACGGGTGGTACCGGGGAGCTGTTTTTT
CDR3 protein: CASSIFLGGGTGGTGELFF

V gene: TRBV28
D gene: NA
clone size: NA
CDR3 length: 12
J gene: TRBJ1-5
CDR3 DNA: TGTGCCAGCATAAGTGTCGGGCAGCCCCAGCATTTT
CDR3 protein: CASISVGQPQHF

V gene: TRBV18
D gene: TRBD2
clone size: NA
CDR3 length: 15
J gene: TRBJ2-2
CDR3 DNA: TGTGCCAGCTCAACCAGCGGGAGCGGGGCCGGGGAGCTGTTTTTT
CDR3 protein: CASSTSGSGAGELFF

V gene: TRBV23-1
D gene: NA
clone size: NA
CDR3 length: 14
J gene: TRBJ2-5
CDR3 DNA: TGCGCCAGCAGTCTCGGCGGGCTCAGGGAGACCCAGTACTTC
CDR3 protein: CASSLGGLRETQYF

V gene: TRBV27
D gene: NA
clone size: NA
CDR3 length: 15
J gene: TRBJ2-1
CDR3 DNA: TGTGCCAGCAGTCCGGCGGGACGAGTCGCGAACGAGCAGTTCTTC
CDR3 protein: CASSPAGRVANEQFF

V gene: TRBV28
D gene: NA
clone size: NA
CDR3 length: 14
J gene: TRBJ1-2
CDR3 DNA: TGTGCCAGCAGTCAATACAGGGTAGGCTATGGCTACACCTTC
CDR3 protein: CASSQYRVGYGYTF

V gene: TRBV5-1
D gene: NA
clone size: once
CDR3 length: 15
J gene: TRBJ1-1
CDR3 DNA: TGCGCCAGCAGCTCGTCTTACGGGGCTGACACTGAAGCTTTCTTT
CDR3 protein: CASSSSYGADTEAFF